Following are 32 T cell receptor beta chains from one sample sequenced in a study of shared clonotypes between healthy human individuals. Only in-frame clones appear in the TCRdb table, and some are missing; sequencing was by immunoSEQ multiplex PCR. Of 740,000 or so clones in the sample, around three quarters were seen once. The specimen was memory CD4+ T cells sorted from blood. Described subset: CD45RA-negative fraction. Receptor source: a woman in her thirties in good health.

The chain joins TRBV5-6 to TRBJ1-2; 9 bases are shared with TRBD1. Losses at the gene ends were 4 bases for V and 5 bases for J; bases not matched to a gene: 3. This CDR3 spans 13 amino acids. The germline V gene has CDR1 SGHDT and CDR2 YYEEEE. Here the CDR3 reads CASSATGGYGYTF. CDR3 coding DNA: TGTGCCAGCAGCGCGACAGGGGGATATGGCTACACCTTC.

This rearrangement joins TRBV6-1 to TRBJ1-1; D is uncertain. The germline gives CDR1 MNHNS, CDR2 SASEGT. Trimming shortened V by 7 bases and J by 1 base, and 10 bases separated the two germline ends. CDR3 length: 13 amino acids. For the CDR3, the DNA is TGTGCCAGCATTACCAGACAGAACACTGAAGCTTTCTTT. Translating it yields CASITRQNTEAFF.

The chain is built from TRBV5-4 and TRBJ2-2; D uncertain. Trimming took off 3 bases at V and 4 bases at J, with 7 bases between the two ends. Germline V lookup: CDR1 SGHNT, CDR2 YYREEE (reference sequence). This CDR3 region has 13 residues. CDR3 nucleotides: TGTGCCAGCAGCTCACAGTTCACCGGGGAGCTGTTTTTT. Its translation is CASSSQFTGELFF.

The chain carries TRBV12-5 and TRBJ2-5; D ambiguous. The V and J ends lost 6 bases and 5 bases respectively, with 13 bases between them. CDR1 and CDR2 (germline): LGHNT, FRNRAP. The CDR3 is made up of 13 amino acids. DNA for the CDR3: TGTGCTAGTGGCCGTATCGGTGGGGAGACCCAGTACTTC. This translates into CASGRIGGETQYF.

The chain is built from TRBV27 and TRBJ1-4; D perhaps matches TRBD1 (5 bases). Trimming shortened V by 5 bases and J by 5 bases, and 9 bases separated the two germline ends. The germline gives CDR1 MNHEY, CDR2 SMNVEV (reference sequence). This CDR3 comprises 13 residues. The CDR3 DNA reads as TGTGCCAGCAGTCGACAGACGAATGAAAAACTGTTTTTT. Amino acids: CASSRQTNEKLFF.

V usage is TRBV2 and J usage is TRBJ2-1; no reliable D call. From germline, CDR1 is SNHLY and CDR2 FYNNEI. This CDR3 has 14 residues. Trimming removed 7 bases at V and 0 bases at J, with 10 bases between. DNA for the CDR3: TGTGCCAGCAATAGATATAGCTCCTACAATGAGCAGTTCTTC. It is translated as CASNRYSSYNEQFF.

The chain joins TRBV4-2 to TRBJ1-4, with TRBD1 matching 8 bases. CDR1 is LGHNA, CDR2 YNFKEQ, per germline. The CDR3 extends over 14 amino acids. Germline trimming cut 3 bases from V and 4 bases from J; bases unmatched to any gene: 1. CDR3 sequence reads: CASSHGQGNEKLFF. As DNA, the CDR3 is TGTGCCAGCAGCCACGGACAGGGTAATGAAAAACTGTTTTTT.

The chain joins TRBV7-9 to TRBJ1-1; no clear D gene. The germline V gene encodes CDR1 SEHNR and CDR2 FQNEAQ (reference sequence). This CDR3 has 12 amino acids. Trimming removed 4 bases from V and 10 bases from J, with 13 bases in between. Written as DNA, the CDR3 is TGTGCCAGCAGCTCAACGGGCCGTCGAGCTTTCTTT. Its translation is CASSSTGRRAFF.

This rearrangement joins TRBV10-3 to TRBJ2-1; 9 positions agree with TRBD1. V trimming: 2 bases; J trimming: 7 bases; junction bases outside the gene matches: 9. This CDR3 has 16 amino acids. Germline loops: CDR1 ENHRY, CDR2 SYGVKD. The DNA for the CDR3 is TGTGCCATCAGTGAGAACGTGGGACAGGGTAGGAATGAGCAGTTCTTC. Its protein is CAISENVGQGRNEQFF.

This clone was recorded a few times. The J gene is TRBJ2-2, the V gene TRBV11-1; 7 bases fit TRBD1. Unmatched junction bases numbered 5, after V lost 4 bases and J lost 0 bases. CDR1 and CDR2 from the germline V gene are SGHAT and FQDESV (reference sequence). The CDR3 contains 16 residues. The CDR3 DNA is TGTGCCAGCAGCTCTGACAGGGTTGCGAACACCGGGGAGCTGTTTTTT. Its protein is CASSSDRVANTGELFF.

The chain has TRBV4-1 and TRBJ1-2; TRBD1 aligns across 7 bases. Germline V gene sequence: CDR1 MGHRA, CDR2 YSYEKL. V was clipped by 4 bases and J by 1 base; unmatched bases: 9. This CDR3 region has 16 residues. The CDR3 protein is CASSPSTGRDNYGYTF. The CDR3 nucleotides read TGCGCCAGCAGCCCATCGACAGGGAGGGATAACTATGGCTACACCTTC.

The chain has TRBV28 and TRBJ2-1, with D possibly matching TRBD2 (6 bases). V was clipped by 9 bases and J by 3 bases, with 15 bases between them. The CDR3 loop spans 14 amino acids. Germline values: CDR1 MDHEN, CDR2 SYDVKM. CDR3 sequence (DNA): TGTGCCAGTGGGGAGGCGGGACGCTACAATGAGCAGTTCTTC. Protein sequence: CASGEAGRYNEQFF.

With respect to this clone: At the DNA level, this CDR3 is encoded by other sequences in the same sample as well. The chain employs TRBV28 and TRBJ2-2; TRBD1 aligns across 8 bases. Germline trimming cut 7 bases from V and 4 bases from J; bases unmatched to any gene: 2. Germline CDR1 reads MDHEN; CDR2 reads SYDVKM. There are 13 residues in the CDR3. In DNA, the CDR3 is TGTGCCAGCAAACAGGGGGGCACCGGGGAGCTGTTTTTT. This codes for CASKQGGTGELFF.

The rearrangement joins TRBV6-1 to TRBJ2-7, with D possibly called TRBD1 or TRBD2 (5 bases each). The germline V gene encodes CDR1 MNHNS and CDR2 SASEGT. The CDR3 spans 12 residues. Trimming removed 5 bases at V and 6 bases at J, with 11 bases between. The CDR3: CASSLTGTEQYF. Here the CDR3 DNA reads TGTGCCAGCAGTCTGACGGGGACCGAGCAGTACTTC.

The V call is TRBV5-1, the J call TRBJ2-5; tentative D call: TRBD2 (5 bases). This CDR3 spans 14 amino acids. V shed 0 bases and J shed 5 bases, with 11 bases lying between them. CDR1 is SGHRS and CDR2 is YFSETQ in the germline V gene. The CDR3 is CASSLDLALETQYF. The CDR3 DNA sequence: TGCGCCAGCAGCTTGGACCTAGCATTGGAGACCCAGTACTTC.

The rearrangement uses TRBV5-6 and TRBJ2-1, with D hard to call. Trimming cost V 0 bases and J 10 bases, with 8 bases left between them. Germline assignment: CDR1 SGHDT and CDR2 YYEEEE. The CDR3 is 12 amino acids. CDR3: CASSLGRREQFF. As DNA, the CDR3 is TGTGCCAGCAGCTTGGGGCGGCGGGAGCAGTTCTTC.

V is TRBV7-2 and J is TRBJ2-1; D is unresolved. V gave up 1 base and J gave up 12 bases, with 13 bases separating them. The CDR3 runs 13 residues. Looked up from germline, CDR1 is SGHTA and CDR2 is FQGNSA. CDR3 coding DNA: TGTGCCAGCAGCTTAGAGGTGGTTAAGGCGCAGTTCTTC. Translated, it gives CASSLEVVKAQFF.

This chain connects TRBV14 to TRBJ2-5; D unclear. The J call could be wrong; TRBJ2-7 is a better fit for the DNA end. CDR3 length equals 13 residues. Germline V lookup: CDR1 SGHDN, CDR2 FVKESK. CDR3 loop: CASSRPSSYEQYF. In DNA form, the CDR3 reads TGTGCCAGCAGCCGCCCAAGCTCCTACGAGCAGTACTTC.

The rearrangement links TRBV27 to TRBJ2-5, with a weak D call TRBD2 (7 bases). The J call may not be correct, given that the DNA end is closer to TRBJ2-7. The CDR3 has 16 residues. The V gene's germline CDR1 is MNHEY and CDR2 SMNVEV (reference sequence). In nucleotides, the CDR3 is TGTGCCAGCACCCTGACAGGCAGCGGGGACGCCTACGAGCAGTACTTC. It specifies CASTLTGSGDAYEQYF.

V and J are TRBV18 and TRBJ2-2, with D uncertain. This CDR3 has 12 residues. Deletions cut 6 bases from V and 6 bases from J, with 8 bases between. CDR1 and CDR2 from the germline V gene are KGHSH and LQKENI. The CDR3 is CASSGYSGELFF. The CDR3 DNA is TGTGCCAGCTCCGGTTACTCCGGGGAGCTGTTTTTT. The entire variable domain, with the rest obtained from reference TRBV18 and TRBJ2-2, is as follows: NAGVMQNPRHLVRRRGQEARLRCSPMKGHSHVYWYRQLPEEGLKFMVYLQKENIIDESGMPKERFSAEFPKEGPSILRIQQVVRGDSAAYFCASSGYSGELFFGEGSRLTVL.

The table lists this clone with a few counts. The gene calls are TRBV29-1 and TRBJ2-1; D not certain. The CDR3 spans 13 residues. Germline loops: CDR1 SQVTM, CDR2 ANQGSEA. The germline V and J ends were trimmed by 8 bases and 5 bases, with 16 bases remaining between them. CDR3 sequence: CSTLLNTHNEQFF. CDR3 nucleotide sequence: TGCAGCACCCTACTGAACACTCACAATGAGCAGTTCTTC.

The chain couples TRBV18 to TRBJ2-7, with 7 bases aligning to TRBD2. CDR3 size: 15 residues. CDR1 is KGHSH, CDR2 LQKENI, per germline. V gave up 1 base and J gave up 5 bases; unmatched junction bases: 8. CDR3 amino acids: CASSPLVTGGNEQYF. CDR3 coding DNA: TGTGCCAGCTCACCACTTGTAACGGGAGGCAACGAGCAGTACTTC.

There are a few counts of this clone. This sequence joins TRBV4-1 and TRBJ1-5, with D uncertain. V lost 1 base, J lost 7 bases, and 8 bases lay in between. This CDR3 has 13 residues. CDR1 is MGHRA and CDR2 is YSYEKL in the germline V gene. The CDR3 protein is CASSQGSSQPQHF. In DNA, the CDR3 is TGCGCCAGCAGCCAAGGTTCAAGCCAGCCCCAGCATTTT.

The chain carries TRBV7-2 and TRBJ2-7, with 9 bases lining up with TRBD2. The CDR3 consists of 15 residues. V shed 5 bases, J shed 2 bases, and the junction held 7 bases outside the gene matches. From germline, CDR1 is SGHTA and CDR2 FQGNSA. In DNA form, the CDR3 reads TGTGCCAGCAGCCTAGTGTGGACTAGCGCCTACGAGCAGTACTTC. This encodes CASSLVWTSAYEQYF.

The CDR3 region has the DNA TGTGCCAGCTCGAGGTTCGCGGCTTCCTACAATGAGCAGTTCTTC. Translated: CASSRFAASYNEQFF. This rearrangement joins TRBV11-3 to TRBJ2-1, with D unclear. Germline values: CDR1 SGHNT, CDR2 YENEEA. Trimming took 8 bases from V and 1 from J, leaving 15 bases between them. This CDR3 is built from 15 residues. The variable domain in full, with the rest retrieved from reference TRBV11-3 and TRBJ2-1, is EAGVVQSPRYKIIEKKQPVAFWCNPISGHNTLYWYLQNLGQGPELLIRYENEEAVDDSQLPKDRFSAERLKGVDSTLKIQPAELGDSAVYLCASSRFAASYNEQFFGPGTRLTVL.

V and J are TRBV6-6 and TRBJ2-2; D unclear. CDR3 length equals 14 residues. The V gene lost 0 bases and the J gene lost 4 bases, with 6 bases spanning the gap. Germline V lookup: CDR1 MNHNY, CDR2 SVGAGI (reference sequence). The CDR3 loop is CASSYSLTTGELFF. The CDR3 DNA follows: TGTGCCAGCAGTTACTCGCTGACCACCGGGGAGCTGTTTTTT.

V is TRBV5-3 and J is TRBJ1-5; D gene uncertain. TRBV5-3 is labeled an ORF, and its function is uncertain. Trimming removed 3 bases from V and 5 bases from J, with 9 bases in between. This CDR3 spans 13 amino acids. CDR3 in DNA: TGTGCCAGAAGCTCGCCAGGAGATCAGCCCCAGCATTTT. Its translation is CARSSPGDQPQHF.

This chain uses TRBV25-1 with TRBJ2-3, with a possible D match to TRBD2 (6 bases). The length of the CDR3 is 14 residues. CDR1 and CDR2 from the germline V gene are MGHDK and SYGVNS. Trimming left V 2 bases short and J 4 bases short, with 10 bases between. The CDR3 DNA follows: TGTGCCAGCAGTGAACGGGAGTACTCAGATACGCAGTATTTT. It translates to CASSEREYSDTQYF.

V gene TRBV10-1 combines with J gene TRBJ1-5; D is ambiguous. From germline, CDR1 is WNHNN and CDR2 SYGVQD (reference sequence). The V end lost 0 bases, the J end lost 9 bases, and 6 bases lay between the germline ends. CDR3 size: 12 residues. DNA for the CDR3: TGCGCCAGCAGTGAGTCTCGCCGGCCCCAGCATTTT. This sequence encodes CASSESRRPQHF.

The rearrangement links TRBV7-2 to TRBJ1-2; D is unclear. The CDR3 runs 14 residues. The V and J ends lost 2 bases and 0 bases respectively, with 7 bases between them. Germline CDR1 SGHTA, CDR2 FQGNSA. The DNA of the CDR3 is TGTGCCAGCAGCTTATACCAGTCTAACTATGGCTACACCTTC. It specifies CASSLYQSNYGYTF. The variable domain in full, completed from reference TRBV7-2 and TRBJ1-2, reads GAGVSQSPSNKVTEKGKDVELRCDPISGHTALYWYRQSLGQGLEFLIYFQGNSAPDKSGLPSDRFSAERTGGSVSTLTIQRTQQEDSAVYLCASSLYQSNYGYTFGSGTRLTVV.

This clone occurred a few times. The chain links TRBV4-1 to TRBJ1-4; 7 bases line up with TRBD1. The CDR3 totals 16 residues. Germline V gene data show CDR1 as MGHRA and CDR2 as YSYEKL. J gave up 6 bases and V 1 base, and 8 bases lay outside the gene matches. The CDR3 coding sequence is TGCGCCAGCAGCCAAGGGAGGACAGGAGGGGATGAAAAACTGTTTTTT. Its translation: CASSQGRTGGDEKLFF.

This clone appeared a few times. The rearrangement uses TRBV7-9 and TRBJ2-5, with 7 bases aligning to TRBD2. After removal of 5 bases from V and 5 bases from J, the junction contained 5 bases not matched to a gene. In germline, CDR1 is SEHNR, CDR2 FQNEAQ (reference sequence). CDR3 length: 13 amino acids. CDR3 DNA sequence: TGTGCCAGCAGCAAGGGAGGGAGGGAGACCCAGTACTTC. It translates to CASSKGGRETQYF.